This TCR beta chain is from a study of T cell responses to AZD1222 COVID-19 vaccine. The germline V gene encodes CDR1 SGHVS and CDR2 FNYEAQ. The V gene lost 1 base and the J gene lost 4 bases, with 3 bases spanning the gap. The CDR3 is 12 residues long. TCRdb's table, derived via immunoSEQ multiplex PCR, lists solely in-frame clones and lacks some. The sample yields some 150,000 clones, approximately 85% seen once. Sequenced here: peripheral blood, sampled 28 days after the second dose of the MenACWY control vaccine. This rearrangement joins TRBV7-6 to TRBJ2-3, with D uncertain. The TCR comes from an adult who received the MenACWY meningococcal vaccine as a control. CDR3 sequence (DNA): TGTGCCAGCAGCTTAGTAGCAGATACGCAGTATTTT. Translating it yields CASSLVADTQYF.